A selection of T cell receptor beta chains follows, all from one sample in a study of blood T cell repertoires in COVID-19. The method was immunoSEQ multiplex PCR; TCRdb's version includes in-frame clones alone and lacks a portion of them. This table has 300,000 to 400,000 clones, less than 90% appearing once. The sequenced material came from peripheral blood. These receptors all stem from a woman in her fifties or sixties with COVID-19, enrolled during active disease. Each CDR3 is given with its conserved first and last residue. Each record gives: V gene, J gene, D gene, clone size, CDR3 DNA, CDR3 protein. The D gene is left open where the match is weak. Clone size is not always given. Where it is, it says once, few, many or a class for expanded clones.

TRBV3-1/TRBV3-2,TRBJ2-1,TRBD2,few,TGTGCCAGCAGCCGCGGGGGGGACAATGAGCAGTTCTTC,CASSRGGDNEQFF
TRBV11-3,TRBJ2-5,-,-,TGTGCCAGCAGCGGGGGGGCTAGCCAAGAGACCCAGTACTTC,CASSGGASQETQYF
TRBV11-2,TRBJ2-3,-,-,TGTGCCGTAACGCTGGGGAGACACACAGATACGCAGTATTTT,CAVTLGRHTDTQYF
TRBV5-6,TRBJ2-7,TRBD1,-,TGTGCCAGCAGCTCGTTGACAGGGGGCAGGGAGCAGTACTTC,CASSSLTGGREQYF
TRBV5-1,TRBJ1-1,-,few,TGCGCCAGCAGCTTAAGGGGATACACTGAAGCTTTCTTT,CASSLRGYTEAFF
TRBV6-5,TRBJ1-2,-,-,TGTGCCAGCAGTTACTCGGGGGCCCTATCCAACTATGGCTACACCTTC,CASSYSGALSNYGYTF
TRBV5-1,TRBJ2-7,TRBD1,-,TGCGCCAGCAGCTTGGAACCGGGACAGCCTTACGAGCAGTACTTC,CASSLEPGQPYEQYF
TRBV3-1/TRBV3-2,TRBJ1-1,-,-,TGTGCCAGCAGCCAGGCTCGACAACAAGCTTTCTTT,CASSQARQQAFF
TRBV5-1,TRBJ2-5,TRBD1,-,TGCGCCAGCAGCCGGACAGGTCCGTACCAAGAGACCCAGTACTTC,CASSRTGPYQETQYF
TRBV30,TRBJ1-1,TRBD1,-,TGTGCCTGGAGTGCCCTCAGAACAGGGGGCGTTGTGGGCACTGAAGCTTTCTTT,CAWSALRTGGVVGTEAFF
TRBV7-9,TRBJ2-3,TRBD2,-,TGTGCCAGCAGCCCCCCTGGACTAGCGGGGGGCAGCACAGATACGCAGTATTTT,CASSPPGLAGGSTDTQYF
TRBV3-1/TRBV3-2,TRBJ2-1,-,-,TGTGCCAGCAGCCAACTAGGGGTGGATGAGCAGTTCTTC,CASSQLGVDEQFF
TRBV27,TRBJ1-5,-,-,TGTGCCAGCAGTTTAGGCAGGGGAGGGGGGGCGAATCAGCCCCAGCATTTT,CASSLGRGGGANQPQHF
TRBV7-2,TRBJ1-1,TRBD1,-,TGTGCCAGCAGCTTATTAGCGGGACAGGGGATCACTGAAGCTTTCTTT,CASSLLAGQGITEAFF
TRBV19,TRBJ2-2,-,once,TGTGCCAGTAGTATCAGGTCGGCCAGGTCGAACACCGGGGAGCTGTTTTTT,CASSIRSARSNTGELFF
TRBV29-1,TRBJ2-3,TRBD1,-,TGCAGCGGTCAAGGGACAGTCAATTCAGCAGATACGCAGTATTTT,CSGQGTVNSADTQYF
TRBV5-1,TRBJ1-5,TRBD1,once,TGCGCCAGCAGCTTAGGAGGGAGCTTCGACAGGGAGAGGGCCCGCAATCAGCCCCAGCATTTT,CASSLGGSFDRERARNQPQHF
TRBV5-4,TRBJ2-5,-,-,TGTGCCAGCGAGGTGTACACACGGCCCAAAGAGACCCAGTACTTC,CASEVYTRPKETQYF
TRBV7-8,TRBJ2-1,TRBD2,-,TGTGCCAGCAGCTTAGTTCGGCTAGCGGGGACCTCCTACAATGAGCAGTTCTTC,CASSLVRLAGTSYNEQFF
TRBV5-1,TRBJ1-1,-,-,TGCGCCAGCAGCCACGGGACGGAGGGCACTGAAGCTTTCTTT,CASSHGTEGTEAFF
TRBV5-1,TRBJ2-3,TRBD2,-,TGCGCCAGCAACCCCGGGACTAGCAGCCATACGCAGTATTTT,CASNPGTSSHTQYF
TRBV5-4,TRBJ1-2,-,once,TGTGCCAGCAGCCCGGCGGGCAGGGGTTACCGTAGCTATGGCTACACCTTC,CASSPAGRGYRSYGYTF
TRBV3-1/TRBV3-2,TRBJ2-7,TRBD1,-,TGTGCCAGCAGGAGGACAGGGCAGGTCTACGAGCAGTACTTC,CASRRTGQVYEQYF
TRBV6-5,TRBJ2-1,-,-,TGTGCCAGCAGTTACTCTGGACAAGACTACAATGAGCAGTTCTTC,CASSYSGQDYNEQFF
TRBV5-5,TRBJ1-5,TRBD1,-,TGTGCCAGCAGCCGCGGGACAGGGGGAAATCAGCCCCAGCATTTT,CASSRGTGGNQPQHF
TRBV9,TRBJ2-7,TRBD2,-,TGTGCCAGCAGCCCCGTTGGAGCGGGGGGACCCTACGAGCAGTACTTC,CASSPVGAGGPYEQYF
TRBV11-3,TRBJ2-7,-,-,TGTGCCAGCAGCCGTACGCACCAGTCCTACGAGCAGTACTTC,CASSRTHQSYEQYF
TRBV6-1,TRBJ2-1,TRBD2,once,TGTGCCAGCAGTAAAGGACTAGCGGCTACCTACAATGAGCAGTTCTTC,CASSKGLAATYNEQFF
TRBV7-2,TRBJ2-3,TRBD2,-,TGTGCCAGCAGCTTCGGACTAGCGGGGGGCCCTTCTAGCACAGATACGCAGTATTTT,CASSFGLAGGPSSTDTQYF
TRBV7-2,TRBJ2-7,TRBD2,-,TGTGCCAGCAGCTTTTTTCTAGCGGGGGCCGCCAGCTCCTACGAGCAGTACTTC,CASSFFLAGAASSYEQYF
TRBV6-2/TRBV6-3,TRBJ2-1,TRBD2,-,TGTGCCAGCAACCCTCTAGCGGGGGGTTACAATGAGCAGTTCTTC,CASNPLAGGYNEQFF
TRBV9,TRBJ1-1,-,-,TGTGCCAGCAGCGTAGCAAAATGGGCCAGGTCGAACACTGAAGCTTTCTTT,CASSVAKWARSNTEAFF
TRBV2,TRBJ1-5,-,-,TGTGCCAGCAGGGACAACGGCAATCAGCCCCAGCATTTT,CASRDNGNQPQHF
TRBV6-2/TRBV6-3,TRBJ2-5,TRBD2,few,TGTGCCAGCAGTTACTCGCGGGGGGAACAAGAGACCCAGTACTTC,CASSYSRGEQETQYF
TRBV3-1/TRBV3-2,TRBJ2-3,TRBD2,-,TGTGCCAGCAGCCTCCCGGGACTAGCGAGCACAGATACGCAGTATTTT,CASSLPGLASTDTQYF
TRBV6-2/TRBV6-3,TRBJ1-1,-,-,TGTGCCAGCAGTTACACCAAGGAGGCTATACCGTGGAACACTGAAGCTTTCTTT,CASSYTKEAIPWNTEAFF
TRBV6-1,TRBJ1-2,-,-,TGTGCCAGCAGCCTGGAGGGCTACACCTTC,CASSLEGYTF
TRBV6-5,TRBJ2-5,TRBD2,-,TGTGCCAGCAGCTACGGGTTAACGGGGGGGGCCCAGTACTTC,CASSYGLTGGAQYF
TRBV18,TRBJ2-1,TRBD1,-,TGTGCCAGCTCACCTCAATCGACAGGGAACAATGAGCAGTTCTTC,CASSPQSTGNNEQFF
TRBV30,TRBJ1-1,-,-,TGTGCCTGGAGCGAACAGGAGAACACTGAAGCTTTCTTT,CAWSEQENTEAFF
TRBV5-1,TRBJ2-7,TRBD2,-,TGCGCCAGCAAGACGGGACTAACCTATTTCCAGGGAGAGCAGTACTTC,CASKTGLTYFQGEQYF